Sequencing of this T cell receptor (beta chain) was carried out in a study of blood T cell repertoires in COVID-19 (dated by TCRdb to 2020 to 2022). The study in broad terms: The collaborator samples originated in the United States, Italy and Spain and spanned the acute and convalescent phases of COVID-19. The prospective study material was composed of cDNA or gDNA derived from T cells, B-cell-depleted T cells, or PBMCs. The dataset comprised deeply sampled blood TCRbeta repertoires from subjects exposed to, actively infected with, or recovered from COVID-19. The repertoires were made available in a free public database intended to serve as a resource for research on the immune response to SARS-CoV-2. The samples were drawn from the first 160 participants of the ongoing ImmuneRACE study and from 950 to 1,500 subjects provided by 6 global collaborators. The sample metadata nearly always contained a de-identified subject ID, COVID-19 status, age in years and sex. Where available, HLA class I and class II types were taken from metadata supplied by the sample provider and were not determined by assay-based typing.

In the prospective study, participants were about 18 to 90 years old, resided in fewer than 25 geographic areas of the United States, and were enrolled through a virtual design. To assign participants to cohorts, the prospective study relied on clinical history that participants themselves reported in a screening survey and a study questionnaire. In the prospective study, mobile phlebotomists collected whole blood, serum and a nasopharyngeal or oropharyngeal swab from each participant. Participants in the prospective study had the option to provide additional blood draws and questionnaires over a roughly two-month period. Prospective study blood samples were shipped either frozen or at room temperature before DNA extraction. V was cut back by 4 bases and J by 1 base, leaving a gap of 10 bases between them. The CDR3 measures 14 amino acids from cysteine to phenylalanine. The sequence is cut down to CDR3 DNA, 42 bases in frame from base 1. According to the germline V gene, CDR1 reads MNHEY and CDR2 reads SVGEGT.

Broad study findings and their caveats: The amount of clinical and demographic metadata varied by source and participant and was provided uncurated.

TCRbeta CDR3 regions were amplified from genomic DNA by means of the immunoSEQ Assay, a bias-controlled multiplex PCR. As for the authors' bioinformatics: Nucleated cell counts per sample were estimated from amplification of reference gene primers within the assay. Sequence reads were collapsed and filtered to measure the absolute abundance of every unique TCRbeta CDR3 rearrangement. Productive Simpson clonality was computed per sample as the square root of Simpson's diversity index over productive rearrangements. TCRdb retrieved this table from immuneACCESS and kept in-frame rearrangements only. Not all clones are present; in checked studies, unresolved V genes account for under half, and no reason is known for the remainder. D and trimming come from the DNA, and the V and J calls and clone size come from that table. The sample contains some 170,000 clones, about 90% of them found a single time. Over 0.95% of the sample goes to the ten largest clones.

In regard to this clone: Its antigen is currently not known. Base qualities are not at hand, and no much larger clone is one base apart.

The sequence was collected from a human donor with acute COVID-19. The donor label of this sample is uncertain. Sequencing was performed on PBMCs or T cells enriched from blood (not recorded which). The chain employs TRBV6-2 or TRBV6-3 and TRBJ1-2; TRBD1 could be the D gene, as 5 bases match. Here the CDR3 is given as CASSSQGRNYGYTF. The DNA sequence follows: TGTGCCAGCAGTTCGCAGGGCCGTAACTATGGCTACACCTTC.